A single sample gave rise to the 8 T cell receptor beta chains below, sequenced in a study of shared clonotypes between healthy human individuals. Only CD45RO-negative cells positively selected for CCR7 counted as naive CD8 cells, so terminally differentiated effector memory CD45RA+ cells were excluded. TCRdb keeps only in-frame clones here, not all; method: immunoSEQ multiplex PCR. The data show 1.5 million to 2.5 million clones, just under 95% seen once. Sample: naive CD8+ T cells sorted from blood. The receptors stem from a man in his late teens or twenties in good health.

This chain links TRBV4-1 with TRBJ1-6, with TRBD1 identical over 7 bases. V lost 5 bases to trimming and J lost 8 bases; unmatched junction nucleotides: 9. The V gene's germline CDR1 is MGHRA and CDR2 YSYEKL. This CDR3 spans 15 amino acids. CDR3 loop: CASSYRGTDDSPLHF. CDR3 in DNA: TGCGCCAGCAGCTACCGTGGGACAGACGATTCACCCCTCCACTTT.

This chain links TRBV6-5 with TRBJ2-3, with a possible D match to TRBD2 (6 bases). Germline CDR1 and CDR2: MNHEY and SVGAGI. The germline V and J ends were trimmed by 0 bases and 1 base, with 11 bases remaining between them. CDR3 length equals 16 residues. The CDR3 nucleotides are TGTGCCAGCAGTTACTCCAGCGGGCCCGGCACAGATACGCAGTATTTT. Protein: CASSYSSGPGTDTQYF.

In its sample, this clone was seen once. As DNA, the CDR3 is TGTGCCAGCAGCGGAGACAGGGCGTTTTCGGGCTATGGCTACACCTTC. The encoded protein is CASSGDRAFSGYGYTF. The V call is TRBV9, the J call TRBJ1-2; 7 bases align to TRBD1. Germline trimming cut 3 bases from V and 4 bases from J; bases unmatched to any gene: 12. This CDR3 has 16 residues. Germline assignment: CDR1 SGDLS and CDR2 YYNGEE.

Comment on this clone: The same CDR3 is also encoded by other DNA sequences in this sample. V gene TRBV9 combines with J gene TRBJ2-7, with D unclear. The V gene's germline CDR1 is SGDLS and CDR2 YYNGEE. This CDR3 spans 14 amino acids. The V end was cut by 2 bases, the J end by 2 bases, with 11 bases between. This chain's CDR3 is CASSVGGSTYEQYF. The CDR3 DNA follows: TGTGCCAGCAGCGTCGGTGGGTCTACCTACGAGCAGTACTTC.

The J gene is TRBJ1-1, the V gene TRBV19; TRBD1 matches 7 bases. CDR1 and CDR2 (germline): LNHDA, SQIVND (reference sequence). This CDR3 is built from 13 residues. Trimming cost V 8 bases and J 1 base; bases outside gene matches: 4. CDR3 nucleotides: TGTGCCAGTGGAGGGACAGCGAACACTGAAGCTTTCTTT. Protein sequence: CASGGTANTEAFF.

The chain links TRBV2 to TRBJ1-2, with D tentatively TRBD1 (6 bases). The V gene lost 1 base and the J gene lost 3 bases, with 6 bases spanning the gap. Germline CDR1 reads SNHLY; CDR2 reads FYNNEI. The CDR3 extends over 13 amino acids. Written as DNA, the CDR3 is TGTGCCAGCAGTGAAGAGGGGGACTATGGCTACACCTTC. Amino acids: CASSEEGDYGYTF.

The rearrangement links TRBV30 to TRBJ2-1; no clear D gene. The CDR3 runs 13 residues. Trimming pared 0 bases from V and 9 bases from J, leaving 12 bases between. CDR1 and CDR2 (germline): GTSNPN, SVGIG (reference sequence). The CDR3 is CAWSVGGTTEQFF. In DNA, the CDR3 is TGTGCCTGGAGTGTTGGCGGAACAACTGAGCAGTTCTTC.

A few counts support this clone. This chain uses TRBV4-1 with TRBJ1-6; D gene uncertain. CDR1 is MGHRA, CDR2 YSYEKL, per germline. Between the trimmed V and J ends, which lost 0 bases and 9 bases, there was a span of 6 bases. This CDR3 has 13 residues. The CDR3 region is CASSQEHGSPLHF. The CDR3 DNA sequence: TGCGCCAGCAGCCAAGAGCACGGTTCACCCCTCCACTTT.